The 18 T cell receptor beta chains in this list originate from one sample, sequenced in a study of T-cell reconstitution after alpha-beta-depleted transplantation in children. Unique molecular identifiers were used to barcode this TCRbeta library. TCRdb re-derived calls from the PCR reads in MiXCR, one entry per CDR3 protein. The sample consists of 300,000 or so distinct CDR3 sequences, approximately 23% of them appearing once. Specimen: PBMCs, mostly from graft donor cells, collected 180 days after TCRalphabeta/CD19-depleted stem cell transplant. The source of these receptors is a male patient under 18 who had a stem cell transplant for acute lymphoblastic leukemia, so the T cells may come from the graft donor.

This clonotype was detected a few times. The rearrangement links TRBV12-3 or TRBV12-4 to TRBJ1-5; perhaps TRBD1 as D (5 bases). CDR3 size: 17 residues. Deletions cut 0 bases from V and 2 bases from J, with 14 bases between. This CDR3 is CASSLAPDTTGNQPQHF. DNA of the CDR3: TGTGCCAGCAGTTTAGCGCCGGACACCACAGGCAATCAGCCCCAGCATTTT.

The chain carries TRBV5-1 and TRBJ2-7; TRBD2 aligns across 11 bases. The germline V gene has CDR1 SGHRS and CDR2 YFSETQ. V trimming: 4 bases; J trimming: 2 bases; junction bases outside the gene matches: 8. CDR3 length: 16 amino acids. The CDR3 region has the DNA TGCGCCAGCAGCCCGATCGGGACTAGCGGAACCTACGAGCAGTACTTC. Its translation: CASSPIGTSGTYEQYF. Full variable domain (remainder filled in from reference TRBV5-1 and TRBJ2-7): KAGVTQTPRYLIKTRGQQVTLSCSPISGHRSVSWYQQTPGQGLQFLFEYFSETQRNKGNFPGRFSGRQFSNSRSEMNVSTLELGDSALYLCASSPIGTSGTYEQYFGPGTRLTVT.

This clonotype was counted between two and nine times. The CDR3 DNA reads as TGTGCCAGCAGCGCCCTAATCCCAGGGGGCCAATCGTCAAATTCACCCCTCCACTTT. Amino acid sequence: CASSALIPGGQSSNSPLHF. V is TRBV11-1 and J is TRBJ1-6, with TRBD1 matching over 8 bases. The CDR3 consists of 19 residues. Germline V gives CDR1 SGHAT, CDR2 FQDESV (reference sequence). With 5 bases clipped from V and 7 bases from J, the junction kept 19 bases outside the gene matches.

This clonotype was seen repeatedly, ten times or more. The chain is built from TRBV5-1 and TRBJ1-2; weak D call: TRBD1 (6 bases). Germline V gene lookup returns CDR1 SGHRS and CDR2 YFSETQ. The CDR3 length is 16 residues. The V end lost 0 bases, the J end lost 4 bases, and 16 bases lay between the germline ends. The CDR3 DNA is TGCGCCAGCAGCTTGGAATCGGAAAAGACAGGCTATGGCTACACCTTC. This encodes CASSLESEKTGYGYTF.

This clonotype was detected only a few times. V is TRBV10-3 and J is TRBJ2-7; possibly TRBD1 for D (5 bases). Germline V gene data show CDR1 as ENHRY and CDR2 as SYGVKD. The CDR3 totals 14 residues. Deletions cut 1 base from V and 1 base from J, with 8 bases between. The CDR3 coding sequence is TGTGCCATCAGTGAGTATCAGGGTTCCTACGAGCAGTACTTC. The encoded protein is CAISEYQGSYEQYF.

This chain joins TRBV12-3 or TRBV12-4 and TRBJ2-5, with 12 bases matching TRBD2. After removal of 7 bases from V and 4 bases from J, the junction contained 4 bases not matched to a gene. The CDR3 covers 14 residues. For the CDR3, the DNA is TGTGCCAGCACCTGGGGACTAGCGGGAGAGACCCAGTACTTC. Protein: CASTWGLAGETQYF.

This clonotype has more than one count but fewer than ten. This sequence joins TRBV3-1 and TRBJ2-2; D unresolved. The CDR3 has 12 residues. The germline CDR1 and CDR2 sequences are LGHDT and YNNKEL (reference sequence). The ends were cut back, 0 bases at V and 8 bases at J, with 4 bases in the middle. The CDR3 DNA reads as TGTGCCAGCAGCCAAGAACGGGGGGAGCTGTTTTTT. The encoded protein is CASSQERGELFF.

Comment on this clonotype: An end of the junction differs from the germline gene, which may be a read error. DNA for the CDR3: TGCGCCAGCAGCTTGGGGGGCCAAGTGACCCAGTACTTC. It translates to CASSLGGQVTQYF. The chain has TRBV5-1 and TRBJ2-5; TRBD1 is a possible D gene (5 bases). The CDR3 spans 13 residues. From germline, CDR1 is SGHRS and CDR2 YFSETQ.

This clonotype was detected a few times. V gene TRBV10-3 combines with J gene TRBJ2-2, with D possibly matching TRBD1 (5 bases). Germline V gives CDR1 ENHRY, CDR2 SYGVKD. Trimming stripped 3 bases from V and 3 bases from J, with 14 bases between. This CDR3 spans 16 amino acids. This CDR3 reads CAISEGPGWDTGELFF. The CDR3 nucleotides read TGTGCCATCAGTGAAGGCCCAGGGTGGGACACCGGGGAGCTGTTTTTT.

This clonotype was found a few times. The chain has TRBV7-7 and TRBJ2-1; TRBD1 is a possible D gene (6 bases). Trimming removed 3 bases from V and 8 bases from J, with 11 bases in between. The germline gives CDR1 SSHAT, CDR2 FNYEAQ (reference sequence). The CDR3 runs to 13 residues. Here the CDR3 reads CASSFRTAYEQFF. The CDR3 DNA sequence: TGTGCCAGCAGCTTCAGGACAGCTTATGAGCAGTTCTTC.

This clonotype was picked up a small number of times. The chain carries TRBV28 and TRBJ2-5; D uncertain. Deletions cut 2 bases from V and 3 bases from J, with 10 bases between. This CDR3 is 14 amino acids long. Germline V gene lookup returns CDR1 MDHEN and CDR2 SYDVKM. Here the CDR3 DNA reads TGTGCCAGCAGTTTAAGTGCGGAAGAAGAGACCCAGTACTTC. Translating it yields CASSLSAEEETQYF.

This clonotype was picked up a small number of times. CDR3 DNA sequence: TGTGCCAGCAGTAAAACCGGGACTAGCGGGAGCCATGAGCAGTTCTTC. It encodes CASSKTGTSGSHEQFF. The rearrangement uses TRBV12-3 or TRBV12-4 and TRBJ2-1; 14 nucleotides agree with TRBD2. The CDR3 consists of 16 residues. V dropped 5 bases and J dropped 8; count of bases not matched to a gene: 8.

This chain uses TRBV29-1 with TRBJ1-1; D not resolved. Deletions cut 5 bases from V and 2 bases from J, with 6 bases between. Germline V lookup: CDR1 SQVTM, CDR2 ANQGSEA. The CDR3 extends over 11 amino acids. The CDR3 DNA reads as TGCAGCGTTACCCCTAACACTGAAGCTTTCTTT. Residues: CSVTPNTEAFF.

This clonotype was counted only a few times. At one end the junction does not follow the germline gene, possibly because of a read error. CDR3 sequence reads: CAIRESRQGAYEQYF. The CDR3 bases are TGTGCCATCAGAGAGTCCAGACAGGGTGCCTACGAGCAGTACTTC. The rearrangement links TRBV10-3 to TRBJ2-7; the match to TRBD1 covers 7 bases. Germline lookup yields CDR1 ENHRY and CDR2 SYGVKD. CDR3 length: 15 residues.

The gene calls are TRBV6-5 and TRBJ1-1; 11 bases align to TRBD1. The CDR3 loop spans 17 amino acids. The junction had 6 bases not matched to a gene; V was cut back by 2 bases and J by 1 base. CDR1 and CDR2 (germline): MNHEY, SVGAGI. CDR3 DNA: TGTGCCAGCAGTTACCCGGACAGGGGGCGCGGGAACACTGAAGCTTTCTTT. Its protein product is CASSYPDRGRGNTEAFF.

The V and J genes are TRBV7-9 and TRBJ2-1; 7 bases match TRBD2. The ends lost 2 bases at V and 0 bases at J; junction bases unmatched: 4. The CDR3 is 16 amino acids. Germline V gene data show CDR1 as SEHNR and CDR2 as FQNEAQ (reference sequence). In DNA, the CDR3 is TGTGCCAGCAGCTTAAGCCGACTAGCCTCCTACAATGAGCAGTTCTTC. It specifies CASSLSRLASYNEQFF.

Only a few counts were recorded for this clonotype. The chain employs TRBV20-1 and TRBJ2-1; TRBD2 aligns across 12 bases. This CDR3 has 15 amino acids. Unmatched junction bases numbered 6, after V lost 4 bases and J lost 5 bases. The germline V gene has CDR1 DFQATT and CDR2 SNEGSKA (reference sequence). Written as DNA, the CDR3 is TGCAGTGCTATCTTACTAGCGGGAGGAAACAATGAGCAGTTCTTC. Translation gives CSAILLAGGNNEQFF.

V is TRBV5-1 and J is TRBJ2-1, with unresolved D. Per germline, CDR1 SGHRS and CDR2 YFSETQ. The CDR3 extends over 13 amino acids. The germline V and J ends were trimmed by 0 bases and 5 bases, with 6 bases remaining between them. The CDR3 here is CASSLGLDNEQFF. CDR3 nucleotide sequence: TGCGCCAGCAGCTTGGGACTGGACAATGAGCAGTTCTTC.